Shown below are 7 T cell receptor beta chains from a single sample sequenced in a study of blood T cell repertoires in COVID-19. Generated by immunoSEQ multiplex PCR, the TCRdb table keeps only in-frame clones and is missing some. This sample has approximately 330,000 clones, with about 86% found just once. The sequenced sample was PBMCs or T cells enriched from blood (not recorded which). These receptors came from a woman in her thirties or forties with acute COVID-19.

The chain has TRBV6-2 or TRBV6-3 and TRBJ2-2; D is possibly TRBD2 (7 bases). Germline V gene lookup returns CDR1 MNHEY and CDR2 SVGEGT. The CDR3 is 15 residues long. Trimming shortened V by 5 bases and J by 3 bases, and 13 bases separated the two germline ends. The CDR3 coding sequence is TGTGCCAGCAGTGGGAGGGGGGGACACACCGGGGAGCTGTTTTTT. Protein: CASSGRGGHTGELFF.

The V gene is TRBV2, the J gene TRBJ1-2; the D gene is possibly TRBD1 (6 bases). CDR1 SNHLY and CDR2 FYNNEI come from the germline V gene. The CDR3 loop spans 13 amino acids. V lost 4 bases, J lost 6 bases, and 12 bases lay in between. CDR3 sequence (DNA): TGTGCCAGCAGTGCCCACGGACAGAATGGCTACACCTTC. This sequence encodes CASSAHGQNGYTF. Full variable domain (remainder filled in from reference TRBV2 and TRBJ1-2): EPEVTQTPSHQVTQMGQEVILRCVPISNHLYFYWYRQILGQKVEFLVSFYNNEISEKSEIFDDQFSVERPDGSNFTLKIRSTKLEDSAMYFCASSAHGQNGYTFGSGTRLTVV.

This clone was detected once. This chain uses TRBV5-4 with TRBJ2-7, with 9 bases lining up with TRBD2. The germline CDR1 and CDR2 sequences are SGHNT and YYREEE (reference sequence). The CDR3 extends over 15 amino acids. Losses at the gene ends were 2 bases for V and 2 bases for J; bases not matched to a gene: 5. The CDR3 region has the DNA TGTGCCAGCAGCTTAGCGGGAGGCTCGGCCTACGAGCAGTACTTC. It specifies CASSLAGGSAYEQYF. The full variable domain, with the rest looked up from reference TRBV5-4 and TRBJ2-7, is ETGVTQSPTHLIKTRGQQVTLRCSSQSGHNTVSWYQQALGQGPQFIFQYYREEENGRGNFPPRFSGLQFPNYSSELNVNALELDDSALYLCASSLAGGSAYEQYFGPGTRLTVT.

The chain couples TRBV10-3 to TRBJ1-1, with unresolved D. Trimming pared 6 bases from V and 5 bases from J, leaving 13 bases between. Per the germline V gene, CDR1 is ENHRY and CDR2 is SYGVKD. This CDR3 is 13 amino acids long. DNA for the CDR3: TGTGCCATCAGCAGAGATAGGGAGACTGAAGCTTTCTTT. This translates into CAISRDRETEAFF.

This chain uses TRBV25-1 with TRBJ2-7; TRBD2 matches at 8 bases. V gave up 6 bases and J gave up 5 bases; unmatched junction bases: 6. CDR1 is MGHDK and CDR2 is SYGVNS in the germline V gene. This CDR3 comprises 13 residues. The CDR3 DNA sequence: TGTGCCAGCAGGAGCGGGGGCTCAAACGAGCAGTACTTC. Amino acids: CASRSGGSNEQYF.

J is TRBJ1-1 and V is TRBV3-1 (or the pseudogene TRBV3-2); 8 bases map to TRBD1. This CDR3 region has 15 residues. In germline, CDR1 is LGHDT, CDR2 YNNKEL (reference sequence). V dropped 4 bases and J dropped 1; count of bases not matched to a gene: 5. The chain's CDR3 is CASSLTDRENTEAFF. In DNA form, the CDR3 reads TGTGCCAGCAGCCTAACGGACAGGGAGAACACTGAAGCTTTCTTT.

V usage is TRBV7-3 and J usage is TRBJ2-1, with 8 bases aligning to TRBD2. Germline V gene lookup returns CDR1 SGHTA and CDR2 FQGTGA. The CDR3 is 14 amino acids. V gave up 5 bases and J gave up 8 bases; unmatched junction bases: 8. The CDR3 spells CASSPGLAGDEQFF. The CDR3 nucleotides read TGTGCCAGCAGCCCAGGACTAGCCGGGGATGAGCAGTTCTTC.